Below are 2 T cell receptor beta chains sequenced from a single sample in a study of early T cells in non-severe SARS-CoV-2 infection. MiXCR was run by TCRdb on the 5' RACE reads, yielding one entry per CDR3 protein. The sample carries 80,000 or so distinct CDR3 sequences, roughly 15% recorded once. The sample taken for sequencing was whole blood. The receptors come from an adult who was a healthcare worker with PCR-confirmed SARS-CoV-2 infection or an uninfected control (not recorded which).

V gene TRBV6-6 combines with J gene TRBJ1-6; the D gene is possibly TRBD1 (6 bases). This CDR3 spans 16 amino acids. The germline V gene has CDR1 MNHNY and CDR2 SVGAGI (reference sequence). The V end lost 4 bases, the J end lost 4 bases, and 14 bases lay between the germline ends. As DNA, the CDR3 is TGTGCCAGCAGTTTCGACCCGACAGGTTATAATTCACCCCTCCACTTT. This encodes CASSFDPTGYNSPLHF.

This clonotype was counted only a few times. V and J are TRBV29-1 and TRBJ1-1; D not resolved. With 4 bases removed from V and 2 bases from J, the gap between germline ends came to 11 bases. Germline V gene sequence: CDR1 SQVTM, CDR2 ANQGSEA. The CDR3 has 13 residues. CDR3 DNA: TGCAGCGTTGCCCAGAAAGATAACACTGAAGCTTTCTTT. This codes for CSVAQKDNTEAFF.